The 9 T cell receptor beta chains presented below share a single source sample, sequenced in a study of radiation and T cells in renal cell carcinoma. Stated time point: blood 4 weeks post-SBRT, at nephrectomy. Treatment indicated: 15 Gy SBRT to primary tumor, nephrectomy 4 weeks later. This table comes from immunoSEQ multiplex PCR, and its TCRdb copy is limited to in-frame clones, with some not included. The sample lists approximately 85,000 clones, about 89% occurring once. Here the sequenced sample was blood, taken from a patient whose treatment included radiotherapy and nephrectomy. The receptors here all came from a woman between 65 and 79 years old with renal cell carcinoma.

The chain links TRBV5-5 to TRBJ1-2; no firm D call. This CDR3 has 12 amino acids. Germline V gene data show CDR1 as SGHKS and CDR2 as YYEKEE (reference sequence). V was trimmed by 0 bases and J by 7 bases, leaving 7 bases between them. In DNA, the CDR3 is TGTGCCAGCAGCTTGGCCGACGGTGGCTACACCTTC. This gives the protein CASSLADGGYTF.

In its sample, this clone was seen once. The chain couples TRBV5-5 to TRBJ1-1; 7 bases map to TRBD1. Germline-derived CDR1 and CDR2 are SGHKS and YYEKEE (reference sequence). CDR3 length: 15 residues. The junction had 10 bases not matched to a gene; V was cut back by 0 bases and J by 8 bases. The CDR3 protein is CASSLGVLTGAEAFF. CDR3 in DNA: TGTGCCAGCAGCTTGGGGGTACTCACAGGGGCCGAAGCTTTCTTT.

Here the CDR3 reads CASSQGGYGGGKNIQYF. Written as DNA, the CDR3 is TGTGCCAGCAGCCAGGGAGGCTACGGGGGAGGCAAAAACATTCAGTACTTC. The chain joins TRBV4-2 to TRBJ2-4; D possibly corresponds to TRBD2 (6 bases). The V end was cut by 3 bases, the J end by 3 bases, with 18 bases between. This CDR3 is 17 amino acids long. Germline CDR1 LGHNA, CDR2 YNFKEQ.

The chain carries TRBV19 and TRBJ1-4; weak D call: TRBD1 (6 bases). Germline V gives CDR1 LNHDA, CDR2 SQIVND (reference sequence). The CDR3 spans 16 residues. Trimming took off 5 bases at V and 0 bases at J, with 13 bases between the two ends. The CDR3: CASSVQGSATNEKLFF. The CDR3 DNA follows: TGTGCCAGTAGTGTACAGGGAAGTGCAACTAATGAAAAACTGTTTTTT.

This chain joins TRBV12-5 and TRBJ1-2; tentatively, D is TRBD1 (5 bases). The CDR3 is 12 residues long. The germline V and J ends were trimmed by 7 bases and 4 bases, with 10 bases remaining between them. Germline V lookup: CDR1 LGHNT, CDR2 FRNRAP. Here the CDR3 reads CASAPGGYGYTF. In nucleotides, the CDR3 is TGTGCTAGTGCCCCCGGGGGCTATGGCTACACCTTC. The whole variable domain, remainder taken from reference TRBV12-5 and TRBJ1-2, is DARVTQTPRHKVTEMGQEVTMRCQPILGHNTVFWYRQTMMQGLELLAYFRNRAPLDDSGMPKDRFSAEMPDATLATLKIQPSEPRDSAVYFCASAPGGYGYTFGSGTRLTVV.

This clone was counted once. The chain uses TRBV15 and TRBJ1-1; 10 nucleotides line up with TRBD1. The germline gives CDR1 LNHNV, CDR2 YYDKDF (reference sequence). The V and J ends lost 0 bases and 5 bases, in that order; junction bases with no gene match: 12. This CDR3 spans 18 amino acids. CDR3 amino acids: CATSRDRRQGAGGTEAFF. As DNA, the CDR3 is TGTGCCACCAGCAGAGATAGGCGACAGGGGGCAGGGGGGACTGAAGCTTTCTTT.

This clone was counted once. The V gene is TRBV6-6, the J gene TRBJ2-7; the match to TRBD2 covers 9 bases. The V gene's germline CDR1 is MNHNY and CDR2 SVGAGI (reference sequence). The ends lost 5 bases at V and 1 base at J; junction bases unmatched: 6. This CDR3 comprises 15 residues. CDR3 region: CASSAAGGISYEQYF. The CDR3 coding sequence is TGTGCCAGCAGTGCCGCGGGGGGGATTTCCTACGAGCAGTACTTC.

V and J are TRBV11-1 and TRBJ2-3, with D possibly matching TRBD2 (7 bases). The V gene's germline CDR1 is SGHAT and CDR2 FQDESV (reference sequence). CDR3 length: 15 residues. Trimming stripped 4 bases from V and 3 bases from J, with 14 bases between. The chain's CDR3 is CASSSGGGQTDTQYF. Here the CDR3 DNA reads TGTGCCAGCAGCTCTGGGGGGGGGCAAACAGATACGCAGTATTTT.

The chain uses TRBV25-1 and TRBJ1-1, with D possibly being TRBD1 (5 bases). Trimming removed 2 bases from V and 4 bases from J, with 11 bases in between. CDR1 is MGHDK, CDR2 SYGVNS, per germline. The CDR3 is 14 amino acids. CDR3 amino acids: CASSEQGTATEAFF. CDR3 nucleotides: TGTGCCAGCAGTGAACAGGGAACGGCCACTGAAGCTTTCTTT.